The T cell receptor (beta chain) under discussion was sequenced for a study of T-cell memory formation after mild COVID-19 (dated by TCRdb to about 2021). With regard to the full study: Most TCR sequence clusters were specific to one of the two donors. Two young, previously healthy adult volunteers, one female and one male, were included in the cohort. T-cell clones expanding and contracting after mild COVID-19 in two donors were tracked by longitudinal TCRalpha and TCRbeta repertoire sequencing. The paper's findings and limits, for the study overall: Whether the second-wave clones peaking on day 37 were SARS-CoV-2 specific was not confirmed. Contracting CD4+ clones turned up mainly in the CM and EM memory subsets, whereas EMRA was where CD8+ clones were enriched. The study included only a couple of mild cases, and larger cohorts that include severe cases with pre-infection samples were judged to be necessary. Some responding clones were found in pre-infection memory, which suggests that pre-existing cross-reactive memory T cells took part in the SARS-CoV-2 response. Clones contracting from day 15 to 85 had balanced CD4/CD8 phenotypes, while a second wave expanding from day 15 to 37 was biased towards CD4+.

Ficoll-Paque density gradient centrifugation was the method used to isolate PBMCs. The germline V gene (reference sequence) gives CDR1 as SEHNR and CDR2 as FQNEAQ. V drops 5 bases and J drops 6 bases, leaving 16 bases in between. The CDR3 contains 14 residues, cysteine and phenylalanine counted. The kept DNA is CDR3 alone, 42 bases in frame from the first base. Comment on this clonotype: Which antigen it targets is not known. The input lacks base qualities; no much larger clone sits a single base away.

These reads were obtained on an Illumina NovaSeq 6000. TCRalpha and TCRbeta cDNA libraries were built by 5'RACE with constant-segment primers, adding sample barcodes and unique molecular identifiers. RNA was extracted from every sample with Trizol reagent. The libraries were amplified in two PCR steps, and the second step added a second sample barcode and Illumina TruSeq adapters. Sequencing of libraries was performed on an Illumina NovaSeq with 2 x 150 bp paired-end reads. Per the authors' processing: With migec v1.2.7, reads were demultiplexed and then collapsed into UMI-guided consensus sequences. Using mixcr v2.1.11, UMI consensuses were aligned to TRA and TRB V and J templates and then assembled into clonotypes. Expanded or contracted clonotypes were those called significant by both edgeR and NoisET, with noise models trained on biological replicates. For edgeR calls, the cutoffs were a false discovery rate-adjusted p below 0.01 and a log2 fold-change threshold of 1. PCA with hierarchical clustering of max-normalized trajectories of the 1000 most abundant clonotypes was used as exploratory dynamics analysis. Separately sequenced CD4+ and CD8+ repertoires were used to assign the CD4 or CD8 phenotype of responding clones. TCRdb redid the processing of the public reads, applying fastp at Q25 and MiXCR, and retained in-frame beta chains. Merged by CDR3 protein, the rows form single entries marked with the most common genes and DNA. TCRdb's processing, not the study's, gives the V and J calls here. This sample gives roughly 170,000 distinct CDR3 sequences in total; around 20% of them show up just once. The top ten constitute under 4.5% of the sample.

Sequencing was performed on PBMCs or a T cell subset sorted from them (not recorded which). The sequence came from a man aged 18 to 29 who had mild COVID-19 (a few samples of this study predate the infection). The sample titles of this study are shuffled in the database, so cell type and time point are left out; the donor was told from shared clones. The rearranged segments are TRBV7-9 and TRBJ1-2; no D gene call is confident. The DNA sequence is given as TGTGCCAGCAGCCCCTGGGGAGGCGCCGATGGCTACACCTTC. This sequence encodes CASSPWGGADGYTF.